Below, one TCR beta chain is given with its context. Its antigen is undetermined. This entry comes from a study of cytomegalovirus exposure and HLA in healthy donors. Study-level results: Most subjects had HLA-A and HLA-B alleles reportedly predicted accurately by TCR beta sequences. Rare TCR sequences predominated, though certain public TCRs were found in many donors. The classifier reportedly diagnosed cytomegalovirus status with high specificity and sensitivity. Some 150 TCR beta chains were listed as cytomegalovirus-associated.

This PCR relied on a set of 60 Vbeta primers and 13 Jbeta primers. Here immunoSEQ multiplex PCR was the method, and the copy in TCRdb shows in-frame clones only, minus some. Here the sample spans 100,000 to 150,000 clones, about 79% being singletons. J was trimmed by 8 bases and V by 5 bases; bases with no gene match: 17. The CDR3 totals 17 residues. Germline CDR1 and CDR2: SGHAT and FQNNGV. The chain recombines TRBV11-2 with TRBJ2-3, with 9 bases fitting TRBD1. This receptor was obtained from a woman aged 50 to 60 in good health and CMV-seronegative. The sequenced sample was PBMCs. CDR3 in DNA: TGTGCCAGCAGCCTATCACCGGGACAGGGAATGTCGGGTACGCAGTATTTT. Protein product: CASSLSPGQGMSGTQYF.